This T cell receptor beta chain was sequenced during a study of T-cell reconstitution after alpha-beta-depleted transplantation in children. The V end lost 0 bases, the J end lost 7 bases, and 11 bases lay between the germline ends. Germline V gene data show CDR1 as SGDLS and CDR2 as YYNGEE. The CDR3 extends over 14 amino acids. The authors prepared the TCRbeta library with unique molecular identifiers. TCRdb re-called the PCR reads with MiXCR, one entry per CDR3 protein. The sample yields about 980,000 distinct CDR3 sequences, about 29% seen once. This clonotype was detected only a few times. This rearrangement joins TRBV9 to TRBJ2-1; no clear D. The material sequenced was PBMCs, mostly from graft donor cells, taken 360 days after TCRalphabeta/CD19-depleted stem cell transplant. The TCR sequence derives from a boy younger than two who had a stem cell transplant for SCID, so the T cells may come from the graft donor. CDR3 residues: CASSVGGSLNEQFF. For the CDR3, the DNA is TGTGCCAGCAGCGTAGGAGGCAGTCTAAATGAGCAGTTCTTC.